The clone carrying this T cell receptor (beta chain) was counted only a few times. What it binds is not known. Extracted from the samples, RNA was reverse transcribed into cDNA to serve as the sequencing template. Produced via immunoSEQ multiplex PCR; TCRdb's table is partial and in-frame only. This table holds about 120,000 clones, 53% found once. The treatment: oral pan-JAK inhibitor, 5-10 mg twice daily. The sample belongs to a study of CD8+ T cells in alopecia areata. General study results and limits: Mice showed TCR sharing more clearly than patients did, possibly owing to HLA.

The sequencing here drew on CD4+ T cells sorted from blood, taken at week 4, from a patient treated with tofacitinib. This sequence was found in a human donor with alopecia areata.

In DNA, the CDR3 is TGCGCCAGCAGCTCTGATCAGTGGGCAGGGCTCACGAAGGGTGGCTACACCTTC. It specifies CASSSDQWAGLTKGGYTF. The chain joins TRBV5-1 to TRBJ1-2, with D possibly matching TRBD1 (5 bases). The CDR3 sequence is 18 residues long. Germline V CDR1 and CDR2: SGHRS, YFSETQ. The ends were cut back, 3 bases at V and 7 bases at J, with 28 bases in the middle.